This T cell receptor beta chain was observed in a study of naive CD8 T cells in extremely preterm neonates (TCRdb year 2017). Context from the whole study: The adult participants' age range is given as 25-50 years in the abstract but as 20-50 years in the methods. TCRbeta CDR3 repertoires of sorted naive CD8+ T cells were compared across four age groups: extremely preterm neonates, term neonates, young children and adults. Overall results and qualifications from the work: To track T cell development within individuals, the authors urged prospective longitudinal studies of preterm and term neonates. Preterm neonates had significantly lower iChao1 richness than all other age groups (p < 0.05) and an even clone distribution, indicating a less rich repertoire. As limitations, the authors pointed to a small sample size and variable productive template counts among preterm samples. The proportion of shared CDR3 nucleotide sequences was higher in preterm neonates (around 2.7%) than in term neonates (around 0.4%), young children (about 0.03%) and adults (0.01%). Preterm CDR3s were shorter, with fewer N additions and less junctional trimming, and were closer to germline than those of older groups.

TCRbeta CDR3 regions were amplified from genomic DNA by a two-step, bias-controlled multiplex PCR. The multiplex PCR used primers specific for every TRBV and TRBJ gene segment. TCRbeta repertoire data were generated with the immunoSEQ Assay. Concerning the study's data processing: A relative-frequency ratio and a modified nearest-neighbor algorithm were applied to filter and cluster reads so that closely related sequences were merged. V, D and J gene assignments for CDR3 sequences followed IMGT annotation. Template counts were quantified against synthetic TCR CDR3 analog sequences and normalized for PCR amplification bias. Analyses were restricted to unique productive sequences, meaning in-frame CDR3 sequences without stop codons. The immunoSEQ Analyzer software was used to compute clonality, defined as 1 minus Pielou's evenness, and iChao1 richness. Statistical testing was performed in JMP, using Student's t-test or a non-parametric test depending on Shapiro-Wilk normality results. Imported from immuneACCESS, the table was reduced by TCRdb to in-frame sequences with V and J called. These copies leave out some clones; in studies compared against another copy, an unresolved V gene accounts for under half, and the cause of the remainder is not known. V and J calls and clone size are copied from that table; D and trimming were computed from the DNA. A total of about 7,900 clones appear in this sample, roughly 98% of them only once. The top ten hold roughly 2.8% of the sample.

Notes on this clone: The antigen it binds to is not known. Base qualities are not at hand, and no much larger clone is one base apart.

The peripheral blood donors were five healthy children aged about 16-60 months who were having elective routine surgery, plus five healthy nonsmoking adults. The adult controls were healthy nonsmokers between 20 and 50 years old, with a median age of roughly 39 years. A FACSAria III cell sorter was used to sort live, Annexin V-negative naive CD8+ T cells (CD3+CD8+CD45RA+CCR7+). Between roughly 20,000 and 100,000 naive CD8+ T cells were sorted per sample. Ficoll-Paque density gradient centrifugation was used to isolate mononuclear cells from diluted blood. Mononuclear cells were cryopreserved in about 10% DMSO with roughly 90% FBS and stored long term at -150°C before sorting. Thawed cells were stained with Annexin V and antibodies against CD3, CD8, CCR7 and CD45RA. The DNeasy Blood and Tissue Kit was used to extract genomic DNA from sorted cell pellets that had been snap-frozen. The specimen was naive CD8+ T cells from blood. This TCR came from a human donor in good health.

The DNA reads as follows: TGTGCCAGTAGTCCAGGACAGGGGGTCGACGAGCAGTACTTC. This yields the protein CASSPGQGVDEQYF. The chain couples TRBV19 to TRBJ2-7, and 10 bases in between align with TRBD1. Trimming leaves V shorter by 5 bases and J shorter by 5 bases, with the junction holding 6 bases beyond the gene matches. The CDR3 contains 14 residues, cysteine and phenylalanine counted. Only the CDR3 region is kept as DNA, spanning 42 bases read in frame from base 1. CDR1 LNHDA and CDR2 SQIVND were looked up in the germline V gene (reference sequence).